These 21 T cell receptor beta chains share one sample of origin, sequenced in a study of blood T cell repertoires in COVID-19. Clones were read by immunoSEQ multiplex PCR, and TCRdb kept only the in-frame ones, dropping some. This table has roughly 200,000 clones, roughly 90% appearing once. The sequencing input was peripheral blood. Receptors were obtained from a young man with active or convalescent COVID-19.

The sample holds a few counts of this clone. This chain links TRBV6-5 with TRBJ1-3, with a tentative D call TRBD1 (5 bases). The CDR3 is made up of 15 amino acids. V lost 5 bases and J 0 bases, leaving 11 bases between the germline ends. Germline V gene sequence: CDR1 MNHEY, CDR2 SVGAGI. Here the CDR3 DNA reads TGTGCCAGCAGTCCAGGGCGTTCCTCTGGAAACACCATATATTTT. This sequence encodes CASSPGRSSGNTIYF.

This chain joins TRBV11-2 and TRBJ2-1; a possible D gene is TRBD1 (5 bases). V gave up 5 bases and J gave up 1 base, with 9 bases separating them. The CDR3 has 14 residues. Germline CDR1 is SGHAT and CDR2 is FQNNGV. The CDR3 nucleotides are TGTGCCAGCAGCATCGACAGATCCTACAATGAGCAGTTCTTC. It codes for CASSIDRSYNEQFF. Supplemented by reference TRBV11-2 and TRBJ2-1, the full variable domain reads EAGVAQSPRYKIIEKRQSVAFWCNPISGHATLYWYQQILGQGPKLLIQFQNNGVVDDSQLPKDRFSAERLKGVDSTLKIQPAKLEDSAVYLCASSIDRSYNEQFFGPGTRLTVL.

This chain links TRBV5-6 with TRBJ2-3, with 7 bases identical to TRBD2. CDR3 size: 15 residues. With 4 bases clipped from V and 2 bases from J, the junction kept 7 bases outside the gene matches. Germline assignment: CDR1 SGHDT and CDR2 YYEEEE. For the CDR3, the DNA is TGTGCCAGCAGCATGGGGAGGGCCGTCACAGATACGCAGTATTTT. The encoded protein is CASSMGRAVTDTQYF.

The CDR3 loop is CASSTRKEGETQYF. The CDR3, as DNA: TGTGCCAGCAGCACCAGGAAGGAGGGGGAGACCCAGTACTTC. J is TRBJ2-5 and V is TRBV5-6; a possible D gene is TRBD2 (6 bases). The CDR3 covers 14 residues. The germline V and J ends were trimmed by 4 bases and 5 bases, with 15 bases remaining between them. Germline V lookup: CDR1 SGHDT, CDR2 YYEEEE.

DNA of the CDR3: TGCGCCAGCAGCTTGAGAACAGGGGTTCCGGGGGAGCTGTTTTTT. Translating gives CASSLRTGVPGELFF. This chain uses TRBV5-1 with TRBJ2-2; 7 nucleotides line up with TRBD1. Germline trimming cut 1 base from V and 8 bases from J; bases unmatched to any gene: 8. The CDR3 has 15 amino acids. CDR1 is SGHRS and CDR2 is YFSETQ in the germline V gene.

This chain joins TRBV10-3 and TRBJ1-2; D is perhaps TRBD1 (5 bases). The CDR3 runs 15 residues. Deletions cut 3 bases from V and 8 bases from J, with 19 bases between. Germline lookup yields CDR1 ENHRY and CDR2 SYGVKD. This CDR3 is CAISDSPGGDEGYTF. Here the CDR3 DNA reads TGTGCCATCAGTGACTCGCCGGGAGGGGATGAAGGCTACACCTTC.

The chain combines TRBV4-3 with TRBJ2-3; D may be TRBD2 (6 bases). Germline V gives CDR1 LGHNA, CDR2 YSLEER. V shed 2 bases and J shed 3 bases, with 18 bases lying between them. The CDR3 is 17 residues long. Written as DNA, the CDR3 is TGCGCCAGCAGCCAACGAAGTAGCGGAAGCTGGACAGATACGCAGTATTTT. Translation gives CASSQRSSGSWTDTQYF.

The V call is TRBV6-6, the J call TRBJ1-5, with a tentative D call TRBD1 (6 bases). The germline gives CDR1 MNHNY, CDR2 SVGAGI (reference sequence). This CDR3 has 14 residues. V lost 3 bases, J lost 5 bases, and 11 bases lay in between. Written as DNA, the CDR3 is TGTGCCAGCAGTTATCGGTCAGGGGATCAGCCCCAGCATTTT. It specifies CASSYRSGDQPQHF.

V is TRBV12-3 or TRBV12-4 and J is TRBJ1-2, with a possible D match to TRBD1 (5 bases). This CDR3 is 13 amino acids long. Trimming took off 3 bases at V and 4 bases at J, with 9 bases between the two ends. For the CDR3, the DNA is TGTGCCAGCAGTTTTTCAGGGTTCTATGGCTACACCTTC. Translation: CASSFSGFYGYTF.

This chain uses TRBV7-9 with TRBJ1-4, with D maybe TRBD1 (5 bases). Trimming shortened V by 5 bases and J by 3 bases, and 13 bases separated the two germline ends. The CDR3 spans 15 residues. Germline values: CDR1 SEHNR, CDR2 FQNEAQ (reference sequence). CDR3 in amino acids: CASSPQGISNEKLFF. DNA of the CDR3: TGTGCCAGCAGCCCTCAGGGAATCTCTAATGAAAAACTGTTTTTT.

The CDR3: CASSPRESPLHF. CDR3 nucleotides: TGTGCCAGCAGTCCCCGGGAATCACCCCTCCACTTT. The chain links TRBV6-5 to TRBJ1-6, with D unresolved. The germline CDR1 and CDR2 sequences are MNHEY and SVGAGI. This CDR3 spans 12 amino acids. Trimming stripped 5 bases from V and 10 bases from J, with 9 bases between.

This clone occurred a few times. This chain connects TRBV6-5 to TRBJ2-7; 9 bases line up with TRBD2. V lost 2 bases to trimming and J lost 2 bases; unmatched junction nucleotides: 4. Germline loops: CDR1 MNHEY, CDR2 SVGAGI. The CDR3 length is 15 residues. CDR3 residues: CASSYATSGPYEQYF. As DNA, the CDR3 is TGTGCCAGCAGTTACGCGACTAGCGGTCCCTACGAGCAGTACTTC.

This clone has just a few counts. The chain is built from TRBV4-3 and TRBJ2-1; perhaps TRBD2 as D (6 bases). Germline V gene data show CDR1 as LGHNA and CDR2 as YSLEER. The V end lost 1 base, the J end lost 3 bases, and 13 bases lay between the germline ends. The CDR3 contains 16 residues. CDR3 residues: CASSQARDFRYNEQFF. The CDR3 DNA reads TGCGCCAGCAGCCAAGCCCGGGACTTCCGCTACAATGAGCAGTTCTTC.

The rearrangement uses TRBV6-6 and TRBJ1-1; weak D call: TRBD1 (5 bases). CDR3 length: 12 amino acids. Trimming pared 6 bases from V and 4 bases from J, leaving 9 bases between. The germline gives CDR1 MNHNY, CDR2 SVGAGI (reference sequence). CDR3 residues: CASRRQFTEAFF. For the CDR3, the DNA is TGTGCCAGCAGAAGACAGTTCACTGAAGCTTTCTTT.

This chain connects TRBV11-2 to TRBJ1-4, with 8 bases identical to TRBD1. Germline trimming cut 1 base from V and 7 bases from J; bases unmatched to any gene: 5. Per the germline V gene, CDR1 is SGHAT and CDR2 is FQNNGV. This CDR3 is 15 amino acids long. DNA for the CDR3: TGTGCCAGCAGCTTAGCAGGGGGCCGGTCTGAAAAACTGTTTTTT. Amino acids: CASSLAGGRSEKLFF.

The chain is built from TRBV7-9 and TRBJ1-4; 9 bases fit TRBD1. In germline, CDR1 is SEHNR, CDR2 FQNEAQ (reference sequence). The CDR3 is 12 residues long. The trim removed 5 bases at V and 16 bases at J, leaving 8 bases unmatched. For the CDR3, the DNA is TGTGCCAGCAGCCCTGGACAGGGGTGGCCGTTTTTT. Translation gives CASSPGQGWPFF.

The chain couples TRBV29-1 to TRBJ2-3; D might be TRBD2 (6 bases). Per germline, CDR1 SQVTM and CDR2 ANQGSEA. With 2 bases removed from V and 1 base from J, the gap between germline ends came to 10 bases. The CDR3 extends over 14 amino acids. The CDR3 spells CSVELATRTDTQYF. The CDR3 coding sequence is TGCAGCGTTGAACTAGCGACGCGCACAGATACGCAGTATTTT.

This rearrangement joins TRBV28 to TRBJ2-7; weak D call: TRBD2 (7 bases). The CDR3 covers 15 residues. Germline V lookup: CDR1 MDHEN, CDR2 SYDVKM. The V gene lost 5 bases and the J gene lost 4 bases, with 18 bases spanning the gap. The CDR3 protein is CASSPLGGQGYEQYF. In nucleotides, the CDR3 is TGTGCCAGCAGTCCCCTGGGGGGGCAAGGGTACGAGCAGTACTTC.

The gene calls are TRBV5-1 and TRBJ2-1, with 8 positions matching TRBD2. This CDR3 has 15 residues. Germline V gives CDR1 SGHRS, CDR2 YFSETQ. Unmatched junction bases numbered 10, after V lost 4 bases and J lost 7 bases. CDR3 sequence (DNA): TGCGCCAGCAGCCTCTGGACGGGACTAGGGAATGAGCAGTTCTTC. Protein sequence: CASSLWTGLGNEQFF.

The rearrangement joins TRBV2 to TRBJ1-2; 9 nucleotides match TRBD1. The CDR3 runs to 13 residues. The V gene's germline CDR1 is SNHLY and CDR2 FYNNEI. With V trimmed by 8 bases and J by 8 bases, 9 bases remained unmatched. The CDR3 spells CASRQDRGLGYTF. DNA for the CDR3: TGTGCCAGCCGCCAGGACAGGGGCCTCGGCTACACCTTC.

The rearrangement joins TRBV6-6 to TRBJ1-1, with 7 bases aligning to TRBD1. CDR1 and CDR2 (germline): MNHNY, SVGAGI (reference sequence). The CDR3 has 14 residues. The V and J ends lost 2 bases and 5 bases, in that order; junction bases with no gene match: 5. The CDR3 here is CASSYDRERTEAFF. The DNA of the CDR3 is TGTGCCAGCAGTTACGACAGGGAGAGGACTGAAGCTTTCTTT.